A selection of T cell receptor beta chains follows, all from one sample in a study of blood T cell repertoires in COVID-19. Here immunoSEQ multiplex PCR was the method, and the copy in TCRdb shows in-frame clones only, minus some. The data hold 88,000 or so clones, with around 86% observed a single time. The sequencing sample was made of peripheral blood. The source of these receptors is a man in his fifties or sixties with acute or convalescent COVID-19. CDR3s include the opening cysteine and the closing phenylalanine or tryptophan. The D gene is left open where the match is weak. A clone size is listed for some rows: how often the clone was seen (once, few, many), or a class if it is expanded.

d_gene,abundance,j_gene,v_gene,CDR3nt,CDR3aa
TRBD1,few,TRBJ1-1,TRBV19,TGTGCCAGTAGTCTCGCCGGGACAGGAGACACTGAAGCTTTCTTT,CASSLAGTGDTEAFF
NA,NA,TRBJ2-1,TRBV19,TGTGCCAGTAGTATAGAGGTAACAGTTTACAATGAGCAGTTCTTC,CASSIEVTVYNEQFF
TRBD1,NA,TRBJ2-7,TRBV14,TGTGCCAGCAGCCAAGACGGGATACAGGGGACCGACGAGCAGTACTTC,CASSQDGIQGTDEQYF
NA,NA,TRBJ1-6,TRBV2,TGTGCCAGCAGAGAGAACAGGGTCTATAATTCACCCCTCCACTTT,CASRENRVYNSPLHF
TRBD1,NA,TRBJ1-6,TRBV7-8,TGTGCCAGCAGTTCCTTGGGACAGAATTCACCCCTCCACTTT,CASSSLGQNSPLHF
NA,NA,TRBJ1-5,TRBV3-1/TRBV3-2,TGTGCCAGCAGCCAAGAAAGCGTTCAGCCCCAGCATTTT,CASSQESVQPQHF
NA,NA,TRBJ2-7,TRBV27,TGTGCCAGCAGTCTTGCCCCGGGTGAGCAGTACTTC,CASSLAPGEQYF
NA,NA,TRBJ2-1,TRBV23-1,TGCGCCAGCAGTCAATTAATACAGGGCCTCCATGAGCAGTTCTTC,CASSQLIQGLHEQFF
TRBD1,NA,TRBJ1-1,TRBV11-2,TGTGCCAGCAGCGCTACAGGGGGCGGAGGCACTGAAGCTTTCTTT,CASSATGGGGTEAFF
TRBD1,NA,TRBJ1-1,TRBV5-1,TGCGCCAGCAGCTTCCCGGACAGGGGGAACACTGAAGCTTTCTTT,CASSFPDRGNTEAFF
TRBD2,NA,TRBJ2-3,TRBV7-2,TGTGCCAGCAGCTCAGCTATTGCGGGGGGGAGCACAGATACGCAGTATTTT,CASSSAIAGGSTDTQYF
TRBD1,NA,TRBJ1-1,TRBV3-1/TRBV3-2,TGTGCCAGCAGCCAAGGATGGACAGGGGGATTCACTGAAGCTTTCTTT,CASSQGWTGGFTEAFF
TRBD2,NA,TRBJ2-7,TRBV7-2,TGTGCCAGCAGCTTAGTTGCCAGCGGGGCATTCGAGCAGTACTTC,CASSLVASGAFEQYF
NA,NA,TRBJ1-5,TRBV18,TGTGCCAGCTCACTGGAACAGAACAATCAGCCCCAGCATTTT,CASSLEQNNQPQHF
TRBD1,NA,TRBJ2-3,TRBV24-1,TGTGCCACCAGTGATCCGGCCAGGGGGACGGCAGATACGCAGTATTTT,CATSDPARGTADTQYF